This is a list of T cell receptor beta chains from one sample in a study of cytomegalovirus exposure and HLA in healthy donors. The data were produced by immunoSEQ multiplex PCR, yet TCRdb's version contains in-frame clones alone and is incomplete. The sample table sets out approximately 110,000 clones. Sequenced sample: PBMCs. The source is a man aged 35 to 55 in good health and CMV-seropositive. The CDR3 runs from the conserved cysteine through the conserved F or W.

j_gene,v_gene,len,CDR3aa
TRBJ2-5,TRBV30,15,CAWTDQGAEGETQYF
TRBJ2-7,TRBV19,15,CASKAGQGESYEQYF
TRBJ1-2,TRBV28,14,CASSLTGRNYGYTF
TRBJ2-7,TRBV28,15,CASSFFQSGGEEQYF
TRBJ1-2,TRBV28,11,CASRTGRSYTF
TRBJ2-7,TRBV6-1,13,CATLGTPAYEQYF
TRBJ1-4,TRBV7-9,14,CASSLGQVGEKLFF
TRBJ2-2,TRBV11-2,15,CASARTELAAGELFF
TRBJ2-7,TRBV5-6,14,CASSLLTGWDEQYF
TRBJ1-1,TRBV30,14,CAWSVTPVNTEAFF
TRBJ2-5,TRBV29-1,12,CSALTGAETQYF
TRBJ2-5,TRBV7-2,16,CASSPLPQVVQETQYF
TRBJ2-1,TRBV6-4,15,CASSAGTAAYNEQFF
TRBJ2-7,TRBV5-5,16,CASSLGPGQGSWEQYF
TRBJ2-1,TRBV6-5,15,CASSRRDRGHKKQFF
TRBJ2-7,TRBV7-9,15,CAGGAGSGRSYEQYF
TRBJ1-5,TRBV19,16,CASSAGTGRSNQPQHF
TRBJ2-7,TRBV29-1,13,CSVEGGAGYEQYF
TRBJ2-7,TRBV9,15,CASSKRTGNGYEQYF
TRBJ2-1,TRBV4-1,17,CASSQGNRGGFYNEQFF
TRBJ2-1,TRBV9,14,CASSVGRARDEQFF
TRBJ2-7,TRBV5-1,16,CASSRAGTGPTYEQYF
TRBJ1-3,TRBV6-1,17,CASSEFGQAYSGNTIYF
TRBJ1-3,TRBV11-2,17,CASSLERLQSSGNTIYF
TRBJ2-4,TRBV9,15,CASSVGGTSGDIQYF
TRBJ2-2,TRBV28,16,CASSRGQGRNTGELFF
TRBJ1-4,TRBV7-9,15,CASSPRTGGEEKLFF
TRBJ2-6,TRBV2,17,CASSTGQGASGANVLTF
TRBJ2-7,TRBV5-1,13,CASSFDSLYEQYF
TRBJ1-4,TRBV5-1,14,CASTLGGRNEKLFF
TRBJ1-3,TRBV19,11,CASSSGNTIYF
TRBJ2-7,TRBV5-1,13,CASSFPRGYEQYF
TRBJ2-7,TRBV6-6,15,CASSRPGQGPYEQYF
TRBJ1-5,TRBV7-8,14,CASSLATGTQPQHF
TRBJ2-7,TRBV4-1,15,CASSQGAGSSYEQYF
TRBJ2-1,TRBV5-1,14,CASSRGETTIEQFF
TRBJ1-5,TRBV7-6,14,CASSLGDRYQPQHF
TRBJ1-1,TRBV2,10,CASFGGEAFF
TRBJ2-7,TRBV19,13,CASSISGIYEQYF
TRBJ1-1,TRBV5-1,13,CASSYRLNTEAFF
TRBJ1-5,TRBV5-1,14,CASSLGDNNQPQHF
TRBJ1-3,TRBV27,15,CASRATGTGGNTIYF
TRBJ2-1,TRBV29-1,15,CSVVSELRTYNEQFF
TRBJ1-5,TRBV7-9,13,CASTDSSNQPQHF
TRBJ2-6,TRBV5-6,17,CASTPPEALSGADVLTF
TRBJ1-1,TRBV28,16,CASTRGRGLDDTEAFF
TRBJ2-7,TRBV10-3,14,CAISESTGTYEQYF
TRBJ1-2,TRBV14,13,CASSPTVSYGYTF
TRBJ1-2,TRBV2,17,CASSERGTGGVGYGYTF
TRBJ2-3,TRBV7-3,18,CASSNIVLAGGIADTQYF
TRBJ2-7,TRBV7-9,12,CASSYGDSSPYF
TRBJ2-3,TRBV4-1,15,CASSQDAGAADTQYF
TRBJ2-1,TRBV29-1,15,CSAGQGGSSYNEQFF